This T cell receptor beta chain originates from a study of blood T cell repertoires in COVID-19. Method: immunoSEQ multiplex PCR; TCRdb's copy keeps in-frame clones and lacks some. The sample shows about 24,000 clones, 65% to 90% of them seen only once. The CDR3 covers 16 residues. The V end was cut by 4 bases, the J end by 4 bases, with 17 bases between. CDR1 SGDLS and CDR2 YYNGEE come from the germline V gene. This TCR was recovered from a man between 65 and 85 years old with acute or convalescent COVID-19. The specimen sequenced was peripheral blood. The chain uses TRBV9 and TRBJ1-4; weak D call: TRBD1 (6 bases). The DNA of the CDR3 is TGTGCCAGCAGCCTAGGGCCAGGGGAATTTAATGAAAAACTGTTTTTT. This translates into CASSLGPGEFNEKLFF.